This T cell receptor beta chain stems from a study of shared clonotypes between healthy human individuals. In the original processing: For the immunoSEQ data, sequences were junction-only without quality scores, so filtering differed. Sequenced by immunoSEQ multiplex PCR; TCRdb stores in-frame clones only, minus some. V, J and clone size reflect that table, while D and trimming were determined from the DNA. The table has 730,000 or so clones, roughly 70% seen once. J gave up 2 bases and V 4 bases, and 6 bases lay outside the gene matches. CDR1 and CDR2 from the germline V gene are SGHRS and YFSETQ. The CDR3 is made up of 16 amino acids. The table lists this clone with many counts. In the same sample, other DNA sequences code for this CDR3.

The rearrangement links TRBV5-1 to TRBJ2-3; 11 nucleotides match TRBD2. What was sequenced was memory CD4+ T cells sorted from blood. The sample's subset: CD45RA-negative fraction. The source is a woman aged 30 to 39 in good health. CDR3 sequence: CASSLGSGRATDTQYF. CDR3 DNA sequence: TGCGCCAGCAGCCTGGGTAGCGGGAGGGCCACAGATACGCAGTATTTT. Looking up the rest from reference TRBV5-1 and TRBJ2-3 gives the full variable domain: KAGVTQTPRYLIKTRGQQVTLSCSPISGHRSVSWYQQTPGQGLQFLFEYFSETQRNKGNFPGRFSGRQFSNSRSEMNVSTLELGDSALYLCASSLGSGRATDTQYFGPGTRLTVL.